These 20 T cell receptor beta chains came from one sample sequenced in a study of T cells in localized non-small cell lung cancer. Sequencing used immunoSEQ multiplex PCR; TCRdb keeps in-frame clones, though not all of them. The repertoire holds over 70,000 clones, with approximately 91% as singletons. Sequences were derived from PBMCs, sampled before any cancer treatment. Every receptor here comes from a woman aged 40-69 years with stage II squamous cell lung carcinoma.

The V and J genes are TRBV19 and TRBJ2-5; 7 bases are shared with TRBD1. The V gene's germline CDR1 is LNHDA and CDR2 SQIVND (reference sequence). V shed 6 bases, J shed 1 base, and the junction held 11 bases outside the gene matches. The CDR3 sequence is 16 residues long. In DNA form, the CDR3 reads TGTGCCAGTAGCTCCGGGACAGCCTCGTCCCAAGAGACCCAGTACTTC. It is translated as CASSSGTASSQETQYF. Complete variable domain (other parts from reference TRBV19 and TRBJ2-5): DGGITQSPKYLFRKEGQNVTLSCEQNLNHDAMYWYRQDPGQGLRLIYYSQIVNDFQKGDIAEGYSVSREKKESFPLTVTSAQKNPTAFYLCASSSGTASSQETQYFGPGTRLLVL.

V usage is TRBV5-4 and J usage is TRBJ1-2, with D uncertain. The CDR3 extends over 12 amino acids. Trimming cost V 0 bases and J 4 bases, with 4 bases left between them. CDR1 and CDR2 (germline): SGHNT, YYREEE (reference sequence). Here the CDR3 DNA reads TGTGCCAGCAGCTTGGATGGCTATGGCTACACCTTC. Translated: CASSLDGYGYTF. Full variable domain (outside the CDR3, taken from reference TRBV5-4 and TRBJ1-2): ETGVTQSPTHLIKTRGQQVTLRCSSQSGHNTVSWYQQALGQGPQFIFQYYREEENGRGNFPPRFSGLQFPNYSSELNVNALELDDSALYLCASSLDGYGYTFGSGTRLTVV.

The chain is built from TRBV29-1 and TRBJ1-2; the D gene is possibly TRBD1 (5 bases). This CDR3 is 12 amino acids long. V gave up 4 bases and J gave up 4 bases, with 10 bases separating them. Germline V gene lookup returns CDR1 SQVTM and CDR2 ANQGSEA. Written as DNA, the CDR3 is TGCAGCGTTGTGGGGGAAGGCTATGGCTACACCTTC. Translation: CSVVGEGYGYTF.

This clone was seen more than once but under ten times. This chain's CDR3 is CASSWDRVTEAFF. The CDR3 nucleotides are TGTGCCAGCAGCTGGGACAGGGTGACTGAAGCTTTCTTT. This rearrangement joins TRBV5-6 to TRBJ1-1; TRBD1 agrees at 9 bases. Germline assignment: CDR1 SGHDT and CDR2 YYEEEE. Germline trimming cut 3 bases from V and 5 bases from J; bases unmatched to any gene: 2. The CDR3 is 13 amino acids.

The rearrangement links TRBV12-2 to TRBJ1-5. TRBV12-2 is tagged as a pseudogene. The CDR3 covers 14 residues. The CDR3 nucleotides read TGTGCAAGTCGCGGACCCTTTCTAAATCAGCCCCAGCATTTT. Protein sequence: CASRGPFLNQPQHF.

This chain connects TRBV6-1 to TRBJ1-1; D not certain. Trimming pared 1 base from V and 11 bases from J, leaving 14 bases between. The CDR3 is made up of 13 amino acids. The V gene's germline CDR1 is MNHNS and CDR2 SASEGT. The CDR3 is CASSEEVPRGAFF. In nucleotides, the CDR3 is TGTGCCAGCAGTGAAGAGGTTCCCCGTGGGGCTTTCTTT.

V and J are TRBV15 and TRBJ1-1; no firm D call. Deletions cut 4 bases from V and 1 base from J, with 7 bases between. The germline gives CDR1 LNHNV, CDR2 YYDKDF (reference sequence). The CDR3 extends over 13 amino acids. The CDR3 loop reads CATSTTPNTEAFF. The CDR3 DNA follows: TGTGCCACCAGCACGACACCGAACACTGAAGCTTTCTTT.

The chain has TRBV6-6 and TRBJ2-7; D may be TRBD2 (7 bases). Trimming cost V 6 bases and J 1 base, with 19 bases left between them. Germline lookup yields CDR1 MNHNY and CDR2 SVGAGI (reference sequence). CDR3 size: 16 residues. The CDR3 loop is CASRPPSGGNSYEQYF. CDR3 sequence (DNA): TGTGCCAGCAGACCCCCATCGGGGGGCAATTCCTACGAGCAGTACTTC.

The chain has TRBV10-1 and TRBJ1-1, with D uncertain. Deletions cut 3 bases from V and 8 bases from J, with 13 bases between. The V gene's germline CDR1 is WNHNN and CDR2 SYGVQD (reference sequence). The CDR3 has 13 residues. This chain's CDR3 is CASSDNGIHEAFF. CDR3 DNA: TGCGCCAGCAGTGACAATGGCATACACGAAGCTTTCTTT.

This chain uses TRBV18 with TRBJ2-1, with 11 positions matching TRBD2. The length of the CDR3 is 15 residues. Trimming cost V 6 bases and J 6 bases; bases outside gene matches: 7. Germline-derived CDR1 and CDR2 are KGHSH and LQKENI. The chain's CDR3 is CASSPGTSGPNEQFF. DNA of the CDR3: TGTGCCAGCTCGCCCGGGACTAGCGGCCCCAATGAGCAGTTCTTC.

The CDR3 DNA is TGTGCCAGCAGCTTAGACGGAAGGTTAGGGGAGACCCAGTACTTC. Translating gives CASSLDGRLGETQYF. This chain joins TRBV11-2 and TRBJ2-5; D is unresolved. The CDR3 consists of 15 residues. Germline loops: CDR1 SGHAT, CDR2 FQNNGV. Trimming removed 0 bases from V and 5 bases from J, with 13 bases in between.

V is TRBV5-1 and J is TRBJ1-2; TRBD1 might be the D (5 bases). CDR1 is SGHRS and CDR2 is YFSETQ in the germline V gene. The V and J ends lost 7 bases and 2 bases respectively, with 15 bases between them. The CDR3 length is 14 residues. In DNA form, the CDR3 reads TGCGCCAGCGCCCCGGGGGTCTCCAACTATGGCTACACCTTC. Its translation is CASAPGVSNYGYTF.

This chain links TRBV12-5 with TRBJ2-1; weak D call: TRBD2 (5 bases). Germline loops: CDR1 LGHNT, CDR2 FRNRAP. The CDR3 runs 13 residues. Between the trimmed V and J ends, which lost 8 bases and 0 bases, there was a span of 8 bases. Here the CDR3 DNA reads TGTGCTAGTCGAGGGAGCTCCTACAATGAGCAGTTCTTC. Translated: CASRGSSYNEQFF.

The CDR3 nucleotides are TGTGCCAGCAGTTTATCCCCCGCCGGGGAAGCTTTCTTT. Translation gives CASSLSPAGEAFF. This chain uses TRBV27 with TRBJ1-1; D gene ambiguous. From germline, CDR1 is MNHEY and CDR2 SMNVEV (reference sequence). This CDR3 spans 13 amino acids. Trimming pared 0 bases from V and 8 bases from J, leaving 10 bases between.

This chain joins TRBV5-1 and TRBJ1-1, with D maybe TRBD1 (6 bases). CDR1 is SGHRS, CDR2 YFSETQ, per germline. Trimming cost V 5 bases and J 11 bases, with 16 bases left between them. CDR3 length: 12 residues. In DNA, the CDR3 is TGCGCCAGCAGTTTAGGTTCAGGGGAGGCTTTCTTT. Amino acids: CASSLGSGEAFF.

The J gene is TRBJ2-1, the V gene TRBV10-3, with TRBD1 matching 11 bases. The CDR3 runs 15 residues. Trimming took 6 bases from V and 4 from J; bases not matched to a gene: 5. Germline CDR1 and CDR2: ENHRY and SYGVKD. The CDR3 spells CAISPDRGPYNEQFF. As DNA, the CDR3 is TGTGCCATCAGCCCGGACAGGGGGCCGTACAATGAGCAGTTCTTC.

This clone was observed a single time. The chain employs TRBV6-6 and TRBJ1-1; D gene ambiguous. The V end lost 4 bases, the J end lost 5 bases, and 17 bases lay between the germline ends. The CDR3 consists of 15 residues. CDR1 MNHNY and CDR2 SVGAGI come from the germline V gene (reference sequence). CDR3 nucleotide sequence: TGTGCCAGCAGTTTCCTTTCGGTGGGATCAACTGAAGCTTTCTTT. Translating gives CASSFLSVGSTEAFF.

The V call is TRBV7-2, the J call TRBJ2-1; D may correspond to TRBD1 or TRBD2 (5 bases each). From germline, CDR1 is SGHTA and CDR2 FQGNSA. Trimming cost V 5 bases and J 5 bases, with 13 bases left between them. The CDR3 is 14 amino acids. CDR3 amino acids: CASSRPRGHNEQFF. The DNA for the CDR3 is TGTGCCAGCAGCCGCCCCCGGGGACACAATGAGCAGTTCTTC.

This chain uses TRBV18 with TRBJ1-2; no clear D. CDR1 is KGHSH and CDR2 is LQKENI in the germline V gene. V was pared by 4 bases and J by 6 bases, with 9 bases between. The CDR3 is made up of 12 amino acids. The CDR3 DNA reads as TGTGCCAGCTCACGAATTACGGATGGCTACACCTTC. It yields the protein CASSRITDGYTF.

This rearrangement joins TRBV14 to TRBJ2-1; 12 nucleotides line up with TRBD1. The trim removed 5 bases at V and 6 bases at J, leaving 5 bases unmatched. The CDR3 has 15 amino acids. The germline gives CDR1 SGHDN, CDR2 FVKESK. The CDR3 region is CASSTGTGGLNEQFF. DNA for the CDR3: TGTGCCAGCAGCACCGGGACAGGGGGCCTCAATGAGCAGTTCTTC.